The 6 T cell receptor beta chains listed next were all sequenced from one sample in a study of technical replicates of blood from several donors. Sequencing was performed with immunoSEQ multiplex PCR; in TCRdb, only in-frame clones are kept and a portion is missing. The sample contains tens of thousands of clones, 80% to 90% of which appear only once. The material sequenced was PBMCs. The receptors were gathered from a human donor in good health. Some clones in this sample may be carry-over from other donors' samples.

This chain joins TRBV7-2 and TRBJ1-2; 9 bases match TRBD1. This CDR3 has 15 amino acids. Germline V lookup: CDR1 SGHTA, CDR2 FQGNSA. V lost 1 base, J lost 4 bases, and 4 bases stayed unmatched. The CDR3 spells CASSLGQGVFYGYTF. In nucleotides, the CDR3 is TGTGCCAGCAGCTTAGGACAGGGGGTATTCTATGGCTACACCTTC.

V usage is TRBV29-1 and J usage is TRBJ1-5; weak D call: TRBD1 (6 bases). V was shortened by 4 bases and J by 4 bases, with 11 bases between the two germline ends. Germline CDR1 and CDR2: SQVTM and ANQGSEA. The CDR3 covers 13 residues. For the CDR3, the DNA is TGCAGCGTTGTGACAGGTGGGAATCAGCCCCAGCATTTT. Encoded protein: CSVVTGGNQPQHF.

The chain uses TRBV15 and TRBJ2-3, with D tentatively TRBD2 (6 bases). The V gene's germline CDR1 is LNHNV and CDR2 YYDKDF (reference sequence). Trimming pared 5 bases from V and 0 bases from J, leaving 12 bases between. The CDR3 covers 15 residues. CDR3 coding DNA: TGTGCCACCAGCCGTAGCGGAAGGAGCACAGATACGCAGTATTTT. Translating it yields CATSRSGRSTDTQYF.

The CDR3 sequence is CASSLVQGGPYEQYF. In DNA form, the CDR3 reads TGCGCCAGCAGCTTGGTTCAAGGTGGGCCATACGAGCAGTACTTC. This sequence joins TRBV5-1 and TRBJ2-5, with D hard to call. The J call may be in error: the DNA end matches TRBJ2-7 better. The CDR3 sequence is 15 residues long. Germline values: CDR1 SGHRS, CDR2 YFSETQ.

The chain couples TRBV15 to TRBJ2-3; D remains ambiguous. This CDR3 has 14 residues. Trimming removed 5 bases from V and 3 bases from J, with 12 bases in between. Germline CDR1 and CDR2: LNHNV and YYDKDF (reference sequence). CDR3 nucleotide sequence: TGTGCCACCAGCCCCCTGAGAGAAACAGATACGCAGTATTTT. It yields the protein CATSPLRETDTQYF.

In this sample, this clone turned up once. This chain links TRBV18 with TRBJ2-5; 7 bases are a match to TRBD2. Germline CDR1 and CDR2: KGHSH and LQKENI. V shed 3 bases and J 2 bases; nucleotides not matched to a gene: 9. The CDR3 is made up of 16 amino acids. The CDR3 protein is CASSPFTSGGQETQYF. CDR3 DNA sequence: TGTGCCAGCTCACCGTTTACGTCGGGGGGTCAAGAGACCCAGTACTTC.